This T cell receptor beta chain was captured by sequencing in a study of blood T cell repertoires in COVID-19. The overall study: The analysed material was cDNA or gDNA that came from T cells, B-cell-depleted T cells, or PBMCs.

This CDR3 has 12 residues. Germline V gives CDR1 SNHLY, CDR2 FYNNEI. V shed 7 bases and J shed 4 bases, with 10 bases lying between them. Authors' methods: Amplified reference gene primers provided the basis for estimating nucleated cell counts. Sequencing used immunoSEQ multiplex PCR; TCRdb keeps in-frame clones, though not all of them. V and J calls and clone size are given by that table; D and trimming were obtained from the DNA. The sample has about 150,000 clones, about 85% seen once. Sequencing input: PBMCs or T cells enriched from blood (not recorded which). The V and J genes are TRBV2 and TRBJ1-1; D is uncertain. The clonotype comes from a woman aged 40 to 50 who had recovered from COVID-19. The CDR3 spells CASKGEITEAFF. The CDR3 DNA reads as TGTGCCAGCAAAGGAGAGATCACTGAAGCTTTCTTT.